Sequencing of this T cell receptor (beta chain) was carried out in a study of early T cells in non-severe SARS-CoV-2 infection. TCRdb ran MiXCR on the 5' RACE reads and lists one entry per CDR3 protein. Here the sample spans approximately 79,000 distinct CDR3 sequences, over 10% being singletons. This clonotype has ten or more counts. This CDR3 spans 15 amino acids. Germline V gives CDR1 SGHAT, CDR2 FQNNGV. Trimming removed 1 base at V and 6 bases at J, with 16 bases between. The chain combines TRBV11-2 with TRBJ2-7; D gene uncertain. The clonotype originates from an adult who was a healthcare worker with PCR-confirmed SARS-CoV-2 infection or an uninfected control (not recorded which). The material sequenced was whole blood. CDR3 sequence (DNA): TGTGCCAGCAGCTTAGCCCCTAAGGGAAATGCCGAGCAGTACTTC. This sequence encodes CASSLAPKGNAEQYF.